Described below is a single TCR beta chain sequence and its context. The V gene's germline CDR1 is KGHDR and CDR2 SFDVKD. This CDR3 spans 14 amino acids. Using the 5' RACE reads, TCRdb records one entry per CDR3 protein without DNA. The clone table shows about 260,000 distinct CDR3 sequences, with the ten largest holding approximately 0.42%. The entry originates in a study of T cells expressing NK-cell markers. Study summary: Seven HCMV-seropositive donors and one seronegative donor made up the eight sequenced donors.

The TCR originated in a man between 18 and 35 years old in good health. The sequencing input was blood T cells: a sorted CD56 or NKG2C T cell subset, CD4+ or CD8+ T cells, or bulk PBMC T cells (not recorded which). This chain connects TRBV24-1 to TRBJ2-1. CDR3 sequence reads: CATSDPNTDGEQFF.